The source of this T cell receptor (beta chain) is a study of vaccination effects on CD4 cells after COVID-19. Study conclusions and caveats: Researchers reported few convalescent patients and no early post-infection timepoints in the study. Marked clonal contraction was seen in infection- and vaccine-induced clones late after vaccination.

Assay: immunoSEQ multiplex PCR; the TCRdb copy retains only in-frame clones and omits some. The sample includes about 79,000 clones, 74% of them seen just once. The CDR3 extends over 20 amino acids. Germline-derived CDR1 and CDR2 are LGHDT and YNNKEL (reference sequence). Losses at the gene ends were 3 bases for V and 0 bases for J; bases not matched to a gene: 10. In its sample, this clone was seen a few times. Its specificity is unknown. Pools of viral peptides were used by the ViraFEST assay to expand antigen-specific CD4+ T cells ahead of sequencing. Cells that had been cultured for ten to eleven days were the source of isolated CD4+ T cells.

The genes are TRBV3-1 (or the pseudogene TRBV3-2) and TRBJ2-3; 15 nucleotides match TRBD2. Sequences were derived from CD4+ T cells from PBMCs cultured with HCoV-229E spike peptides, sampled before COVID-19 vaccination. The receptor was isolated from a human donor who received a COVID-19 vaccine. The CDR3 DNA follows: TGTGCCAGCAGCCACTATAGGACTAGCGGGGGGGCCTCGAGCACAGATACGCAGTATTTT. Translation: CASSHYRTSGGASSTDTQYF.